A single sample is the source of the 17 T cell receptor beta chains below, sequenced in a study of T-cell memory formation after mild COVID-19. Each CDR3 protein gets one entry after TCRdb re-called the 5' RACE reads with MiXCR. The sample shows 400,000 or so distinct CDR3 sequences, roughly 20% of them seen only once. What was sequenced was PBMCs or a T cell subset sorted from them (not recorded which). The origin of the receptors is an adult woman who had mild COVID-19 (a few samples of this study predate the infection). Cell type and time point are not known.

This clonotype was recorded a few times. This chain links TRBV12-3 or TRBV12-4 with TRBJ2-7, with 10 bases aligning to TRBD1. J gave up 6 bases and V 0 bases, and 2 bases lay outside the gene matches. This CDR3 is built from 14 residues. The CDR3 protein is CASSLAGTGAEQYF. CDR3 in DNA: TGTGCCAGCAGTTTAGCCGGGACAGGGGCCGAGCAGTACTTC.

This clonotype was counted only a few times. This sequence joins TRBV12-3 or TRBV12-4 and TRBJ2-5, with D unresolved. The CDR3 spans 14 residues. Trimming pared 3 bases from V and 5 bases from J, leaving 13 bases between. CDR3 nucleotide sequence: TGTGCCAGCAGTTTCCTGGGGTTGGGTGAGACCCAGTACTTC. Its protein product is CASSFLGLGETQYF.

This clonotype turned up a few times. The chain has TRBV11-2 and TRBJ2-4; D unresolved. Trimming took off 2 bases at V and 7 bases at J, with 9 bases between the two ends. The CDR3 runs to 13 residues. CDR1 is SGHAT, CDR2 FQNNGV, per germline. The CDR3 bases are TGTGCCAGCAGCTTAACGAGTTCGAACATTCAGTACTTC. Translating it yields CASSLTSSNIQYF.

The chain has TRBV20-1 and TRBJ2-7; D uncertain. The length of the CDR3 is 13 residues. V lost 1 base and J lost 3, with 10 bases in between. Germline V gives CDR1 DFQATT, CDR2 SNEGSKA (reference sequence). The CDR3 region is CSARVLEHYEQYF. The CDR3 nucleotides read TGCAGTGCTAGAGTACTGGAACACTACGAGCAGTACTTC.

The chain is built from TRBV11-3 and TRBJ2-1, with 8 bases aligning to TRBD1. V shed 3 bases and J 4 bases; nucleotides not matched to a gene: 8. Germline CDR1 SGHNT, CDR2 YENEEA. The CDR3 covers 16 residues. The CDR3: CASSFQGQATYNEQFF. Written as DNA, the CDR3 is TGTGCCAGCAGCTTCCAGGGACAGGCGACATACAATGAGCAGTTCTTC.

Only a few counts were recorded for this clonotype. CDR3 sequence: CASTRSGFQETQYF. In DNA, the CDR3 is TGCGCCAGCACGAGGAGCGGCTTCCAAGAGACCCAGTACTTC. This chain connects TRBV5-1 to TRBJ2-5; possibly TRBD2 for D (5 bases). This CDR3 region has 14 residues. Per germline, CDR1 SGHRS and CDR2 YFSETQ. The ends were cut back, 6 bases at V and 1 base at J, with 13 bases in the middle.

This clonotype appeared a few times. The chain employs TRBV29-1 and TRBJ2-3, with D possibly TRBD2 on 6 matching bases. CDR3 size: 14 residues. V was clipped by 6 bases and J by 1 base, with 14 bases between them. Germline V CDR1 and CDR2: SQVTM, ANQGSEA. For the CDR3, the DNA is TGCAGCGTAAGGGACTTTGGGGGCACAGATACGCAGTATTTT. Translated: CSVRDFGGTDTQYF.

A few counts support this clonotype. The chain employs TRBV7-2 and TRBJ2-3; D unclear. CDR3 length equals 14 residues. From germline, CDR1 is SGHTA and CDR2 FQGNSA. V lost 5 bases and J 4 bases, leaving 13 bases between the germline ends. CDR3: CASSPYALADTQYF. CDR3 sequence (DNA): TGTGCCAGCAGCCCCTATGCCCTGGCAGATACGCAGTATTTT.

A few counts support this clonotype. This chain uses TRBV27 with TRBJ2-7, with D possibly matching TRBD2 (6 bases). Trimming removed 7 bases from V and 3 bases from J, with 16 bases in between. Germline V gives CDR1 MNHEY, CDR2 SMNVEV (reference sequence). The CDR3 is made up of 14 amino acids. This chain's CDR3 is CASTPAGGDYEQYF. As DNA, the CDR3 is TGTGCCAGCACCCCAGCGGGCGGAGACTACGAGCAGTACTTC.

There are a few counts of this clonotype. At one of its ends the junction is not consistent with the germline gene, which may arise from a read error. V and J are TRBV20-1 and TRBJ2-1, with D maybe TRBD1 (5 bases). This CDR3 comprises 12 residues. Germline CDR1 reads DFQATT; CDR2 reads SNEGSKA (reference sequence). CDR3 in DNA: TGCAGTGCTAGTGGGGCCTACTATGAGCAGTTCTTC. Translated: CSASGAYYEQFF.

This clonotype has only a few counts. The chain recombines TRBV14 with TRBJ2-7; 9 nucleotides match TRBD2. Germline assignment: CDR1 SGHDN and CDR2 FVKESK. The J segment lost 8 bases and the V segment lost 8 bases, leaving 4 bases of the junction unmatched. There are 11 residues in the CDR3. CDR3 protein: CASASGNKQYF. The CDR3 region has the DNA TGTGCCAGCGCTAGCGGGAATAAGCAGTACTTC.

This clonotype was observed a handful of times. The chain combines TRBV12-3 or TRBV12-4 with TRBJ2-7, with 9 bases matching TRBD2. The J segment lost 4 bases and the V segment lost 6 bases, leaving 4 bases of the junction unmatched. CDR3 size: 13 residues. CDR3 sequence: CASRRSGSYEQYF. The CDR3 coding sequence is TGTGCCAGCAGGCGTAGCGGGAGTTACGAGCAGTACTTC.

This clonotype was seen only once. The CDR3 spells CASSRDRLYGYTF. CDR3 coding DNA: TGTGCCAGCAGCCGGGACAGACTTTATGGCTACACCTTC. The rearrangement joins TRBV7-2 to TRBJ1-2; 7 bases align to TRBD1. The CDR3 length is 13 residues. Germline V gene data show CDR1 as SGHTA and CDR2 as FQGNSA. V lost 5 bases, J lost 5 bases, and 5 bases stayed unmatched.

This clonotype was seen a handful of times. J is TRBJ1-1 and V is TRBV12-3 or TRBV12-4; D unclear. V lost 2 bases, J lost 0 bases, and 10 bases lay in between. CDR3 length equals 15 residues. CDR3 DNA sequence: TGTGCCAGCAGTTTAAGCAGAAGAATGAACACTGAAGCTTTCTTT. It is translated as CASSLSRRMNTEAFF.

The V call is TRBV7-2, the J call TRBJ1-2; no clear D. CDR1 and CDR2 (germline): SGHTA, FQGNSA. CDR3 size: 14 residues. Trimming left V 7 bases short and J 4 bases short, with 16 bases between. Here the CDR3 DNA reads TGTGCCAGCACCCCACCGGCAGGTGTCTATGGCTACACCTTC. This codes for CASTPPAGVYGYTF.

This clonotype showed up just a few times. This rearrangement joins TRBV5-4 to TRBJ1-2; D perhaps matches TRBD1 (5 bases). The CDR3 consists of 12 residues. With 6 bases removed from V and 5 bases from J, the gap between germline ends came to 11 bases. CDR1 SGHNT and CDR2 YYREEE come from the germline V gene (reference sequence). The CDR3 reads CASTRDVYGYTF. CDR3 nucleotides: TGTGCCAGCACCCGGGACGTATATGGCTACACCTTC.

This clonotype was seen only a few times. J is TRBJ2-7 and V is TRBV20-1, with TRBD2 identical over 14 bases. The CDR3 loop spans 14 amino acids. Germline V gene data show CDR1 as DFQATT and CDR2 as SNEGSKA (reference sequence). Trimming cost V 4 bases and J 2 bases; bases outside gene matches: 1. In DNA, the CDR3 is TGCAGTGCTACGACTAGCGGGGGGGCCTACGAGCAGTACTTC. It specifies CSATTSGGAYEQYF.